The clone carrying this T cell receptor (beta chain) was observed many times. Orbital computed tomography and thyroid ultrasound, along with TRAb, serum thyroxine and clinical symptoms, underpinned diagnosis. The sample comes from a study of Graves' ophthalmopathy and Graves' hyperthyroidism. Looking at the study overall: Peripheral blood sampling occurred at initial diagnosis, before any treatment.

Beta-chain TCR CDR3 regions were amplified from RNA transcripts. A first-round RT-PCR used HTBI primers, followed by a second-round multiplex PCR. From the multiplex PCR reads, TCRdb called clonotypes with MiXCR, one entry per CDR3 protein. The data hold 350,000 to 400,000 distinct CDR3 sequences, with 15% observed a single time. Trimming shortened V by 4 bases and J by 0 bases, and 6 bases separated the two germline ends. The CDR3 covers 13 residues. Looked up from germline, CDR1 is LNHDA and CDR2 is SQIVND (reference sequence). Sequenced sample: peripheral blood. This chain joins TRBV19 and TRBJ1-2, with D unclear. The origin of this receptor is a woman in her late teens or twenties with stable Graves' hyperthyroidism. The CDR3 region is CASSNTANYGYTF. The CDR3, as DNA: TGTGCCAGTAGTAATACGGCTAACTATGGCTACACCTTC.